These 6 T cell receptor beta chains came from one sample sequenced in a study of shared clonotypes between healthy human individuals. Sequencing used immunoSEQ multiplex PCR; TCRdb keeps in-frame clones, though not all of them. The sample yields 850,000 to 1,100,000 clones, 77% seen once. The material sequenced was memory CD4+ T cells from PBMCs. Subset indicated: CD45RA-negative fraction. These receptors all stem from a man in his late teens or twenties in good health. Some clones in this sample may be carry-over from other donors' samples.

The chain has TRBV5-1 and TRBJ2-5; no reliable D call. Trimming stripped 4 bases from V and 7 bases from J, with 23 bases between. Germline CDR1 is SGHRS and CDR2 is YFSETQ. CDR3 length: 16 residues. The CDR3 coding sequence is TGCGCCAGCAGCCCACACCTCGGCAGACTCAAAGGGACCCAGTACTTC. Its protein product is CASSPHLGRLKGTQYF.

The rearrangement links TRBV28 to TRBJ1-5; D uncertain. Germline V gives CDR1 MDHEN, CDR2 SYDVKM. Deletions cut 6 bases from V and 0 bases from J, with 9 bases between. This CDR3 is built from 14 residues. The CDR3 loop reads CASSTTLSNQPQHF. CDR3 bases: TGTGCCAGCAGCACGACACTTAGCAATCAGCCCCAGCATTTT. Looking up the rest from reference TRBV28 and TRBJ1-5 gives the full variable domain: DVKVTQSSRYLVKRTGEKVFLECVQDMDHENMFWYRQDPGLGLRLIYFSYDVKMKEKGDIPEGYSVSREKKERFSLILESASTNQTSMYLCASSTTLSNQPQHFGDGTRLSIL.

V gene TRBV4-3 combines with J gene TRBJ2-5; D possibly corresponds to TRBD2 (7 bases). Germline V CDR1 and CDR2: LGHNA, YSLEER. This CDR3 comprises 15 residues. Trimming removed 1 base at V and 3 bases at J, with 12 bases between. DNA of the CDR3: TGCGCCAGCAGCCAAGTAGGGGGGGGAGAAGAGACCCAGTACTTC. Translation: CASSQVGGGEETQYF.

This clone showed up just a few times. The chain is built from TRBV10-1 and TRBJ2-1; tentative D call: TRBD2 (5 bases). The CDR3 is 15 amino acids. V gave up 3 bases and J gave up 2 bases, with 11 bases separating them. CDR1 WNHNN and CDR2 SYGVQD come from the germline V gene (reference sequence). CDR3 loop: CASSERRVAYNEQFF. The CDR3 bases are TGCGCCAGCAGTGAACGGCGGGTCGCCTACAATGAGCAGTTCTTC.

The chain's CDR3 is CASSVGPGGQSGANVLTF. CDR3 sequence (DNA): TGTGCCAGCAGCGTAGGTCCAGGGGGTCAGTCCGGGGCCAACGTCCTGACTTTC. The chain links TRBV9 to TRBJ2-6; 7 bases map to TRBD1. Germline-derived CDR1 and CDR2 are SGDLS and YYNGEE. The CDR3 has 18 amino acids. The trim removed 0 bases at V and 4 bases at J, leaving 10 bases unmatched.

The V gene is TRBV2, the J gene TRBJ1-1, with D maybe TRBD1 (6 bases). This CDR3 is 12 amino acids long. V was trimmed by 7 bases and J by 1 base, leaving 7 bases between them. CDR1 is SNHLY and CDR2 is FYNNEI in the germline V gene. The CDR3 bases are TGTGCCAGCACAGGGGCGAACACTGAAGCTTTCTTT. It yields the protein CASTGANTEAFF.